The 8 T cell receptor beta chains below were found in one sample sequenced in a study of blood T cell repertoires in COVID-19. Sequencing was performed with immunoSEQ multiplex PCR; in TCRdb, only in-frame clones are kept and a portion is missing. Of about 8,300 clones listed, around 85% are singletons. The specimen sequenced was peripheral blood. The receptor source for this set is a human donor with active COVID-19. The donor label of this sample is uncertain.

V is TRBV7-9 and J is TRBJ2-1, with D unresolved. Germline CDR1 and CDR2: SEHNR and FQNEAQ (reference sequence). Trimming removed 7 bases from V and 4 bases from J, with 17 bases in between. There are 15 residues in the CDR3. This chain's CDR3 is CASTDSESVYNEQFF. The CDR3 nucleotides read TGTGCCAGCACCGACTCTGAGTCCGTATACAATGAGCAGTTCTTC.

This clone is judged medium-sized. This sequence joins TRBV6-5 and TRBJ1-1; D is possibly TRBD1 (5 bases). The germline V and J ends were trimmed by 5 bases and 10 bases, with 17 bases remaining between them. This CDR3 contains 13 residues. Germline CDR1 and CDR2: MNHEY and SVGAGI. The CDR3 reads CASSLGRGYRAFF. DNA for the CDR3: TGTGCCAGCAGTCTCGGGCGGGGGTATCGAGCTTTCTTT.

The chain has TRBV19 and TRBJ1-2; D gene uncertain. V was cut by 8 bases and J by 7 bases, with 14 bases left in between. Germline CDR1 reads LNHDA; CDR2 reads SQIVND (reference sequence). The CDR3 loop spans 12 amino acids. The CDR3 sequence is CASFNPGVGYTF. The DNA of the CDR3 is TGTGCCAGTTTTAATCCCGGGGTTGGCTACACCTTC.

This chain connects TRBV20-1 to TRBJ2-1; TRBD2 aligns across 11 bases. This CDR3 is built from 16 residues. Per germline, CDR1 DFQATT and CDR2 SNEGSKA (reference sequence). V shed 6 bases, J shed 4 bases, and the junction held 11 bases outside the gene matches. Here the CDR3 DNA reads TGCAGTGCCAGTGGGACTAGCGGTAGCCCTTACAATGAGCAGTTCTTC. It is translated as CSASGTSGSPYNEQFF.

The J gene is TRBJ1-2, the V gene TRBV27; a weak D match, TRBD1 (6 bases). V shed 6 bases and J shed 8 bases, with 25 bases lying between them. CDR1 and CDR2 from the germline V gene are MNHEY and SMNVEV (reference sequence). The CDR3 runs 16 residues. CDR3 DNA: TGTGCCAGCAGGTCTTATGGGCGGGGGGCCACGGAAGGCTACACCTTC. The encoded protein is CASRSYGRGATEGYTF.

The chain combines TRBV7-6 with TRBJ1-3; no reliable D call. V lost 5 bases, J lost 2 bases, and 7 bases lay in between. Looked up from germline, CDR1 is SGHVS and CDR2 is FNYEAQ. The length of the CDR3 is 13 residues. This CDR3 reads CASSLTAGNTIYF. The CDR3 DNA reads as TGTGCCAGCAGCCTAACTGCTGGAAACACCATATATTTT.

Written as DNA, the CDR3 is TGTGCCACCAGTGATCAGGGACAGGGGGGAGATACGCAGTATTTT. Its translation is CATSDQGQGGDTQYF. The chain combines TRBV24-1 with TRBJ2-3, with TRBD1 matching over 11 bases. The CDR3 length is 15 residues. J was trimmed by 5 bases and V by 3 bases; bases with no gene match: 3. Germline CDR1 is KGHDR and CDR2 is SFDVKD.

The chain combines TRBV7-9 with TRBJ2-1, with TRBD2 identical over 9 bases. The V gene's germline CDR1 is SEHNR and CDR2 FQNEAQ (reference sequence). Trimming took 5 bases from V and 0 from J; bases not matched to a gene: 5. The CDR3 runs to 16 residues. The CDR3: CASSTYSGSSYNEQFF. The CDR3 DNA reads TGTGCCAGCAGCACATATAGCGGGAGCTCCTACAATGAGCAGTTCTTC.